These 18 T cell receptor beta chains came from one sample sequenced in a study of PD-1 blockade in classical Hodgkin lymphoma. Some clones are missing from TCRdb's copy, which holds only in-frame ones; the method was immunoSEQ multiplex PCR. The table shows roughly 29,000 clones, with about 85% occurring only once. Time point in this sample: cycle 4 day 1 (C4D1), after around six weeks of nivolumab. With no exception, relapse followed autologous stem cell transplantation in all patients, and brentuximab vedotin exposure varied. The authors purified CD4+ T cells from thawed PBMCs by magnetic negative selection. The sample was CD4+ T cells from blood, taken before the fourth cycle of nivolumab. These receptors came from a human donor with classical Hodgkin lymphoma.

The chain carries TRBV11-2 and TRBJ1-1, with D hard to call. The V end was cut by 1 base, the J end by 4 bases, with 13 bases between. Germline loops: CDR1 SGHAT, CDR2 FQNNGV. The CDR3 contains 15 residues. Here the CDR3 DNA reads TGTGCCAGCAGCTTAGCAGGAGGGAGAGGCACTGAAGCTTTCTTT. Encoded protein: CASSLAGGRGTEAFF.

J is TRBJ2-5 and V is TRBV10-3, with 7 bases aligning to TRBD2. Judging by the DNA end, TRBJ2-7 fits better; the J call may be wrong. This CDR3 has 13 residues. Germline CDR1 ENHRY, CDR2 SYGVKD. DNA of the CDR3: TGTGCCATTGAAGGAAGCGGGACTGGCGAGCAGTACTTC. It yields the protein CAIEGSGTGEQYF.

Here the CDR3 reads CASSEEGGLSNEKLFF. The CDR3 DNA follows: TGTGCCAGCAGTGAAGAGGGGGGACTCTCGAATGAAAAACTGTTTTTT. The chain links TRBV2 to TRBJ1-4; TRBD1 might be the D (6 bases). Germline CDR1 and CDR2: SNHLY and FYNNEI. The CDR3 contains 16 residues. V was shortened by 1 base and J by 5 bases, with 14 bases between the two germline ends.

The CDR3 nucleotides are TGTGCCAGCAGCCTATTACAGGGAGTGGGCTACAATGAGCAGTTCTTC. Translated: CASSLLQGVGYNEQFF. J is TRBJ2-1 and V is TRBV5-6, with a weak D call TRBD1 (6 bases). The germline CDR1 and CDR2 sequences are SGHDT and YYEEEE. The CDR3 sequence is 16 residues long. V dropped 4 bases and J dropped 3 bases, with 17 bases sitting between them.

The J gene is TRBJ2-1, the V gene TRBV7-9; D unresolved. The CDR3 is 15 amino acids. Germline CDR1 and CDR2: SEHNR and FQNEAQ (reference sequence). The ends were cut back, 1 base at V and 0 bases at J, with 7 bases in the middle. CDR3 in amino acids: CASSLVANSYNEQFF. The CDR3 nucleotides read TGTGCCAGCAGCTTAGTGGCGAACTCCTACAATGAGCAGTTCTTC.

The chain carries TRBV5-1 and TRBJ2-2; D unclear. V lost 2 bases and J lost 2, with 7 bases in between. From germline, CDR1 is SGHRS and CDR2 YFSETQ. The CDR3 runs to 14 residues. The CDR3 reads CASSFLRNTGELFF. In nucleotides, the CDR3 is TGCGCCAGCAGCTTTCTCAGAAACACCGGGGAGCTGTTTTTT. Full variable domain (rest looked up from reference TRBV5-1 and TRBJ2-2): KAGVTQTPRYLIKTRGQQVTLSCSPISGHRSVSWYQQTPGQGLQFLFEYFSETQRNKGNFPGRFSGRQFSNSRSEMNVSTLELGDSALYLCASSFLRNTGELFFGEGSRLTVL.

This clone was counted a few times. The chain combines TRBV7-2 with TRBJ2-7; D perhaps matches TRBD1 (6 bases). Germline V CDR1 and CDR2: SGHTA, FQGNSA. V lost 4 bases to trimming and J lost 6 bases, with 16 bases between them. This CDR3 is built from 14 residues. CDR3 DNA: TGTGCCAGCAGCTACGGGACATCAGTGGGCGAGCAGTACTTC. Its translation is CASSYGTSVGEQYF.

The table lists this clone with a count of one. This sequence joins TRBV7-2 and TRBJ1-4, with D uncertain. V was cut by 3 bases and J by 4 bases, with 3 bases left in between. The CDR3 runs 12 residues. Germline-derived CDR1 and CDR2 are SGHTA and FQGNSA. The DNA for the CDR3 is TGTGCCAGCAGCTTCCTTAATGAAAAACTGTTTTTT. Its protein is CASSFLNEKLFF.

This sequence joins TRBV9 and TRBJ2-7; 8 bases map to TRBD2. This CDR3 has 14 amino acids. Germline V gives CDR1 SGDLS, CDR2 YYNGEE. V dropped 4 bases and J dropped 0; count of bases not matched to a gene: 3. CDR3 sequence reads: CASSRGTSSYEQYF. CDR3 nucleotide sequence: TGTGCCAGCAGCAGGGGGACTAGCTCCTACGAGCAGTACTTC.

The CDR3 region is CASSESGWAGGETQYF. In nucleotides, the CDR3 is TGTGCCAGCAGTGAGTCAGGTTGGGCCGGGGGAGAGACCCAGTACTTC. This chain joins TRBV2 and TRBJ2-5; D is perhaps TRBD2 (6 bases). The CDR3 extends over 16 amino acids. Trimming took 3 bases from V and 4 from J, leaving 18 bases between them. Per the germline V gene, CDR1 is SNHLY and CDR2 is FYNNEI.

V usage is TRBV29-1 and J usage is TRBJ1-3; D is unclear. V lost 7 bases and J lost 4, with 17 bases in between. The CDR3 length is 14 residues. Per germline, CDR1 SQVTM and CDR2 ANQGSEA. In DNA, the CDR3 is TGCAGCGCTAGCTGGAGCGGATCCGGAAACACCATATATTTT. It is translated as CSASWSGSGNTIYF.

This chain links TRBV28 with TRBJ2-7, with a possible D match to TRBD1 (6 bases). Germline V gene data show CDR1 as MDHEN and CDR2 as SYDVKM. The CDR3 sequence is 11 residues long. V was pared by 11 bases and J by 3 bases, with 11 bases between. The DNA of the CDR3 is TGTGCCCACCAGGGGAGCTACGAGCAGTACTTC. Protein product: CAHQGSYEQYF.

This sequence joins TRBV21-1 and TRBJ2-7; TRBD1 is the table's D call and was not checked against the DNA. TRBV21-1 is termed a pseudogene. The CDR3 length is 15 residues. The CDR3 region is CASSKDSTGGDEQYF. The CDR3 nucleotides are TGTGCCAGCAGCAAAGATTCGACAGGGGGGGACGAGCAGTACTTC.

For the CDR3, the DNA is TGTGCCAGCAGCCCTTTATCCGGGCCCCCAAACATTCAGTACTTC. Its translation: CASSPLSGPPNIQYF. The gene calls are TRBV5-5 and TRBJ2-4; D gene ambiguous. The CDR3 consists of 15 residues. Trimming removed 4 bases from V and 6 bases from J, with 17 bases in between. In germline, CDR1 is SGHKS, CDR2 YYEKEE (reference sequence).

V and J are TRBV19 and TRBJ1-1; tentative D call: TRBD1 (6 bases). The V end was cut by 3 bases, the J end by 6 bases, with 14 bases between. The CDR3 has 14 amino acids. Germline CDR1 and CDR2: LNHDA and SQIVND (reference sequence). CDR3 loop: CASSMGRGYAEAFF. CDR3 DNA sequence: TGTGCCAGTAGTATGGGCAGGGGATACGCTGAAGCTTTCTTT.

The chain employs TRBV7-9 and TRBJ2-7; the D is unclear. Germline V lookup: CDR1 SEHNR, CDR2 FQNEAQ (reference sequence). V gave up 3 bases and J gave up 7 bases, with 10 bases separating them. The CDR3 is 12 amino acids. The CDR3 DNA sequence: TGTGCCAGCAGCTTGGTGGACGGAGAGCAGTACTTC. Protein: CASSLVDGEQYF.

The rearrangement joins TRBV6-4 to TRBJ1-2; D might be TRBD1 (5 bases). Germline values: CDR1 MRHNA, CDR2 SNTAGT. CDR3 length: 13 amino acids. Trimming pared 1 base from V and 11 bases from J, leaving 14 bases between. DNA for the CDR3: TGTGCCAGCAGTGACTACGAAGGGGCGGCTTACACCTTC. It is translated as CASSDYEGAAYTF.

The rearrangement uses TRBV9 and TRBJ2-3; 9 bases agree with TRBD1. This CDR3 region has 16 residues. V was clipped by 2 bases and J by 0 bases; unmatched bases: 4. Germline-derived CDR1 and CDR2 are SGDLS and YYNGEE. The CDR3 DNA sequence: TGTGCCAGCAGCGTGACAGGGGGGATTAGCACAGATACGCAGTATTTT. It yields the protein CASSVTGGISTDTQYF.